This passage covers 18 T cell receptor beta chains from one sample sequenced in a study of shared clonotypes between healthy human individuals. Sequencing was performed with immunoSEQ multiplex PCR; in TCRdb, only in-frame clones are kept and a portion is missing. This table holds a few hundred thousand clones, around 77% found once. Input material: PBMCs. The receptors shown here come from a woman aged 35 to 49 in good health. Some clones in this sample may be carry-over from other donors' samples.

V is TRBV6-1 and J is TRBJ1-1; possibly TRBD1 for D (5 bases). Trimming cost V 8 bases and J 10 bases, with 14 bases left between them. Germline V lookup: CDR1 MNHNS, CDR2 SASEGT. The CDR3 is made up of 11 amino acids. The CDR3 region is CASSLWGGAFF. CDR3 DNA: TGTGCCAGCTCCCTGTGGGGGGGAGCTTTCTTT.

This clone was counted between two and nine times. The chain links TRBV18 to TRBJ1-5; D is uncertain. Trimming shortened V by 2 bases and J by 0 bases, and 8 bases separated the two germline ends. The CDR3 totals 15 residues. The germline gives CDR1 KGHSH, CDR2 LQKENI. Here the CDR3 reads CASSPGSLSNQPQHF. Written as DNA, the CDR3 is TGTGCCAGCTCACCAGGCAGCCTTAGCAATCAGCCCCAGCATTTT.

V gene TRBV28 combines with J gene TRBJ1-2, with TRBD1 identical over 8 bases. V shed 6 bases, J shed 4 bases, and the junction held 10 bases outside the gene matches. This CDR3 contains 15 residues. The germline CDR1 and CDR2 sequences are MDHEN and SYDVKM. The CDR3 sequence: CASRVATGGFYGYTF. DNA for the CDR3: TGTGCCAGCAGGGTAGCCACAGGGGGATTCTATGGCTACACCTTC.

The chain combines TRBV28 with TRBJ2-7; D is unresolved. Germline assignment: CDR1 MDHEN and CDR2 SYDVKM. V was shortened by 6 bases and J by 6 bases, with 12 bases between the two germline ends. The CDR3 is 12 amino acids. This CDR3 is CASRGPGGEQYF. The DNA of the CDR3 is TGTGCCAGCAGGGGCCCGGGTGGCGAGCAGTACTTC.

This chain connects TRBV7-2 to TRBJ1-5, with D possibly TRBD1 on 5 matching bases. CDR1 and CDR2 from the germline V gene are SGHTA and FQGNSA. The CDR3 is 15 residues long. V lost 1 base, J lost 6 bases, and 13 bases lay in between. DNA of the CDR3: TGTGCCAGCAGCTTAGTAGGTCAGGGCGGTCAGCCCCAGCATTTT. Protein: CASSLVGQGGQPQHF.

The rearrangement links TRBV12-5 to TRBJ2-1; no firm D call. The V and J ends lost 1 base and 10 bases respectively, with 8 bases between them. The CDR3 sequence is 12 residues long. CDR1 LGHNT and CDR2 FRNRAP come from the germline V gene. Here the CDR3 DNA reads TGTGCTAGTGGTTTGGATCAAAGGGAGCAGTTCTTC. It specifies CASGLDQREQFF. Full variable domain (outside the CDR3, taken from reference TRBV12-5 and TRBJ2-1): DARVTQTPRHKVTEMGQEVTMRCQPILGHNTVFWYRQTMMQGLELLAYFRNRAPLDDSGMPKDRFSAEMPDATLATLKIQPSEPRDSAVYFCASGLDQREQFFGPGTRLTVL.

This clone was counted at least ten times. V usage is TRBV4-2 and J usage is TRBJ1-2; no definite D call. Germline lookup yields CDR1 LGHNA and CDR2 YNFKEQ. This CDR3 has 14 amino acids. V was clipped by 2 bases and J by 0 bases, with 7 bases between them. CDR3 DNA: TGTGCCAGCAGCCAACAGAGAGCTAACTATGGCTACACCTTC. Translation gives CASSQQRANYGYTF.

The chain couples TRBV28 to TRBJ2-3; D is uncertain. Trimming left V 3 bases short and J 2 bases short, with 9 bases between. There are 14 residues in the CDR3. Germline CDR1 MDHEN, CDR2 SYDVKM. This CDR3 reads CASSLRPVTDTQYF. As DNA, the CDR3 is TGTGCCAGCAGTTTGAGACCCGTCACAGATACGCAGTATTTT.

Concerning this clone itself: Different DNA sequences within this sample yield the same CDR3. The rearrangement joins TRBV10-3 to TRBJ2-5; 9 nucleotides align to TRBD2. J lost 5 bases, V lost 0 bases, and 1 base had no gene match. Looked up from germline, CDR1 is ENHRY and CDR2 is SYGVKD. This CDR3 has 14 residues. DNA for the CDR3: TGTGCCATCAGTGAGTCGGCGGGAGGGGAGACCCAGTACTTC. Encoded protein: CAISESAGGETQYF.

V and J are TRBV5-4 and TRBJ2-1, with 13 positions matching TRBD2. The CDR3 loop spans 15 amino acids. In germline, CDR1 is SGHNT, CDR2 YYREEE (reference sequence). Losses at the gene ends were 4 bases for V and 10 bases for J; bases not matched to a gene: 8. This CDR3 reads CASSAPLAGGKEQFF. CDR3 DNA: TGTGCCAGCAGCGCCCCACTAGCGGGAGGGAAAGAGCAGTTCTTC.

The chain uses TRBV7-2 and TRBJ2-7; D ambiguous. Trimming took off 1 base at V and 9 bases at J, with 13 bases between the two ends. Germline V CDR1 and CDR2: SGHTA, FQGNSA. The CDR3 consists of 13 residues. CDR3: CASSLDSSQVQYF. CDR3 DNA: TGTGCCAGCAGCTTAGACTCCAGTCAGGTGCAGTACTTC.

For this clone: Other DNA sequences in this specimen translate into the identical CDR3. V gene TRBV2 combines with J gene TRBJ1-6, with D possibly matching TRBD1 (5 bases). The ends were cut back, 8 bases at V and 9 bases at J, with 23 bases in the middle. This CDR3 is 16 amino acids long. Germline V gene sequence: CDR1 SNHLY, CDR2 FYNNEI. CDR3 sequence (DNA): TGTGCCAGCGCTGTTGGGGAAGGGGAGTCAGGTTCACCCCTCCACTTT. Amino acid sequence: CASAVGEGESGSPLHF.

The rearrangement joins TRBV5-1 to TRBJ2-7; 9 nucleotides align to TRBD1. V lost 4 bases, J lost 1 base, and 6 bases stayed unmatched. The CDR3 runs 15 residues. The germline V gene encodes CDR1 SGHRS and CDR2 YFSETQ. The DNA for the CDR3 is TGCGCCAGCAGCGCACCGGGACAGGGATCCTACGAGCAGTACTTC. As protein: CASSAPGQGSYEQYF.

In this sample, this clone turned up many times. The chain carries TRBV4-2 and TRBJ1-4; no reliable D call. CDR1 is LGHNA, CDR2 YNFKEQ, per germline. The V end lost 1 base, the J end lost 0 bases, and 12 bases lay between the germline ends. CDR3 length equals 17 residues. CDR3 nucleotides: TGTGCCAGCAGCCAAGCTAGTACGCTCTCAACTAATGAAAAACTGTTTTTT. Translation: CASSQASTLSTNEKLFF.

The CDR3 coding sequence is TGTGCCAGCAGCATACACTCTAGCGGGAGGGCTGAGCAGTTCTTC. The encoded protein is CASSIHSSGRAEQFF. The V and J genes are TRBV28 and TRBJ2-1, with TRBD2 matching 12 bases. The germline gives CDR1 MDHEN, CDR2 SYDVKM. This CDR3 has 15 residues. The junction had 9 bases not matched to a gene; V was cut back by 6 bases and J by 9 bases. Complete variable domain (other parts from reference TRBV28 and TRBJ2-1): DVKVTQSSRYLVKRTGEKVFLECVQDMDHENMFWYRQDPGLGLRLIYFSYDVKMKEKGDIPEGYSVSREKKERFSLILESASTNQTSMYLCASSIHSSGRAEQFFGPGTRLTVL.

The V and J genes are TRBV7-8 and TRBJ1-5; TRBD1 might be the D (5 bases). The CDR3 length is 15 residues. Looked up from germline, CDR1 is SGHVS and CDR2 is FQNEAQ. Trimming cost V 1 base and J 1 base, with 8 bases left between them. CDR3 nucleotide sequence: TGTGCCAGCAGCTTAGACCAGGGAAGCAATCAGCCCCAGCATTTT. Residues: CASSLDQGSNQPQHF. The full variable domain, in which reference TRBV7-8 and TRBJ1-5 provide the parts outside the CDR3, is GAGVSQSPRYKVAKRGQDVALRCDPISGHVSLFWYQQALGQGPEFLTYFQNEAQLDKSGLPSDRFFAERPEGSVSTLKIQRTQQEDSAVYLCASSLDQGSNQPQHFGDGTRLSIL.

This clone occurred a few times. CDR3 sequence reads: CASSKGVGGETQYF. CDR3 DNA sequence: TGTGCTAGCTCGAAGGGAGTGGGTGGGGAGACCCAGTACTTC. V and J are TRBV7-7 and TRBJ2-5, with D possibly TRBD2 on 5 matching bases. The CDR3 sequence is 14 residues long. From germline, CDR1 is SSHAT and CDR2 FNYEAQ (reference sequence).

This chain links TRBV6-5 with TRBJ2-7; weak D call: TRBD2 (7 bases). Germline V gives CDR1 MNHEY, CDR2 SVGAGI. The V end lost 6 bases, the J end lost 2 bases, and 17 bases lay between the germline ends. The CDR3 has 15 amino acids. This CDR3 reads CASSRTAGPTYEQYF. CDR3 sequence (DNA): TGTGCCAGCAGCCGGACAGCGGGACCCACCTACGAGCAGTACTTC.